The clone carrying this T cell receptor (beta chain) appeared a few times. The antigen remains undetermined. The CDR3 length is 20 residues. Germline assignment: CDR1 LNHDA and CDR2 SQIVND (reference sequence). The junction had 21 bases not matched to a gene; V was cut back by 3 bases and J by 6 bases. These data originate in a study of shared clonotypes between healthy human individuals. Study findings and constraints: Lower generation probabilities were found for non-shared clonotypes than for those shared by all four donors. Sorted-subset sequencing, rarefaction showed, was incomplete despite large depth.

Method: immunoSEQ multiplex PCR; TCRdb's copy keeps in-frame clones and lacks some. This table holds 300,000 or so clones, around two thirds found once. This rearrangement joins TRBV19 to TRBJ2-4; 9 bases agree with TRBD2. The sample comprised memory CD4+ T cells sorted from blood. Subset here: CD45RA-negative fraction. The clonotype originates from a man aged 30 to 39 in good health. CDR3 sequence reads: CASSILGSSGRVLARNIQYF. As DNA, the CDR3 is TGTGCCAGTAGTATCCTGGGGAGTAGCGGGAGAGTTTTAGCTAGAAACATTCAGTACTTC.